A selection of T cell receptor beta chains follows, all from one sample in a study of cytomegalovirus exposure and HLA in healthy donors. Some clones are missing from TCRdb's copy, which holds only in-frame ones; the method was immunoSEQ multiplex PCR. The sample carries about 200,000 clones, roughly 80% recorded once. The specimen sequenced was PBMCs. The receptors stem from a woman aged 25 to 45 in good health and CMV-seronegative. Each CDR3 is given with its conserved first and last residue. D genes are given only for firm matches. Not every row has a clone size; where given, it reads once, few, many or a size class.

>TRBD1|TRBV5-6|TRBJ2-7|once
CASSSMTSQGATYEQYF
TGTGCCAGCAGCTCCATGACCTCTCAGGGGGCCACCTACGAGCAGTACTTC
>TRBD2|TRBV4-2|TRBJ2-7|-
CASSQPSGAYEQYF
TGTGCCAGCAGCCAACCTAGCGGGGCCTACGAGCAGTACTTC
>-|TRBV9|TRBJ1-1|-
CASSQTRGTEAFF
TGTGCCAGCAGCCAAACACGAGGGACTGAAGCTTTCTTT
>-|TRBV7-6|TRBJ2-7|few
CASSLGHSYEQYF
TGTGCCAGCAGCTTAGGACACTCCTACGAGCAGTACTTC
>-|TRBV5-1|TRBJ2-1|-
CASSLGLHGWSNEQFF
TGCGCCAGCAGCTTGGGACTCCACGGTTGGAGCAATGAGCAGTTCTTC
>-|TRBV18|TRBJ1-1|-
CASSAGGGKRDTEAFF
TGTGCCAGCTCCGCAGGCGGCGGGAAGAGGGACACTGAAGCTTTCTTT
>TRBD1|TRBV5-4|TRBJ2-1|-
CASSRDREGEQFF
TGTGCCAGCAGCCGGGACAGGGAGGGTGAGCAGTTCTTC
>TRBD1|TRBV5-1|TRBJ1-1|-
CASSDGTANTEAFF
TGCGCCAGCAGCGACGGGACAGCTAACACTGAAGCTTTCTTT
>TRBD1|TRBV7-7|TRBJ2-7|-
CASSLEPDRGLGEQYF
TGTGCTAGCAGCTTAGAACCTGACAGGGGGCTAGGGGAGCAGTACTTC
>TRBD1|TRBV18|TRBJ1-4|-
CASSEGAANEKLFF
TGTGCCAGCTCAGAGGGGGCGGCTAATGAAAAACTGTTTTTT
>-|TRBV7-2|TRBJ2-3|-
CASSLGVTSTDTQYF
TGTGCCAGCAGCCTGGGAGTGACTAGCACAGATACGCAGTATTTT
>-|TRBV5-1|TRBJ2-2|-
CASSLEPSGELFF
TGCGCCAGCAGCTTGGAGCCCTCCGGGGAGCTGTTTTTT
>TRBD1|TRBV7-9|TRBJ1-1|-
CASSLGDRAYTEAFF
TGTGCCAGCAGCTTAGGAGACAGGGCATACACTGAAGCTTTCTTT
>TRBD2|TRBV19|TRBJ2-4|-
CASSIAASGGKNIQYF
TGTGCCAGTAGTATAGCGGCCTCGGGGGGCAAAAACATTCAGTACTTC
>TRBD1|TRBV18|TRBJ1-1|-
CASSPWTGVTEAFF
TGTGCCAGCTCCCCCTGGACAGGGGTCACTGAAGCTTTCTTT
>-|TRBV27|TRBJ2-7|-
CASSSRQVFSYEQYF
TGTGCCAGCAGTTCCCGACAGGTTTTCTCCTACGAGCAGTACTTC
>TRBD1|TRBV10-3|TRBJ1-4|few
CAIKGQGSEKLFF
TGTGCCATCAAGGGACAGGGTAGTGAAAAACTGTTTTTT
>-|TRBV6-6|TRBJ2-7|few
CASSPTPVSYEQYF
TGTGCCAGCAGTCCGACACCCGTCTCCTACGAGCAGTACTTC
>-|TRBV30|TRBJ2-1|-
CAWSWAHEQFF
TGTGCCTGGAGTTGGGCCCATGAGCAGTTCTTC
>-|TRBV30|TRBJ1-4|-
CAWSPPGEKLFF
TGTGCCTGGAGTCCCCCAGGTGAAAAACTGTTTTTT
>-|TRBV5-4|TRBJ1-1|once
CASSLGGDTEAFF
TGTGCCAGCAGCTTAGGGGGTGACACTGAAGCTTTCTTT
>TRBD2|TRBV18|TRBJ2-1|-
CASSPPGTSGVNEQFF
TGTGCCAGCTCACCACCAGGTACTAGCGGGGTCAATGAGCAGTTCTTC
>-|TRBV6-5|TRBJ2-7|-
CASSYSIAEYSYEQYF
TGTGCCAGCAGTTACTCGATTGCGGAGTATTCCTACGAGCAGTACTTC
>-|TRBV5-1|TRBJ2-1|-
CASSLVSSYNEQFF
TGCGCCAGCAGCTTGGTCAGTTCATACAATGAGCAGTTCTTC
>-|TRBV2|TRBJ2-3|-
CASTPRWETDTQYF
TGTGCCAGCACTCCCCGGTGGGAGACAGATACGCAGTATTTT
>-|TRBV4-1|TRBJ2-3|-
CASSNQTGDTQYF
TGCGCCAGCAGCAATCAGACGGGAGATACGCAGTATTTT
>-|TRBV28|TRBJ2-7|-
CASGSPSTRPYEQYF
TGTGCCAGCGGCAGCCCCTCTACTAGGCCCTACGAGCAGTACTTC
>-|TRBV10-1|TRBJ1-1|once
CASSPVPNMNTEAFF
TGCGCCAGCAGCCCCGTTCCGAACATGAACACTGAAGCTTTCTTT
>TRBD2|TRBV7-9|TRBJ2-5|-
CASSRPASGSFPRETQYF
TGTGCCAGCAGCCGCCCGGCTAGCGGGAGTTTCCCCAGGGAGACCCAGTACTTC
>TRBD2|TRBV7-9|TRBJ2-1|-
CASSRSPGLNYNEQFF
TGTGCCAGCAGCAGATCGCCGGGACTAAACTACAATGAGCAGTTCTTC
>TRBD1|TRBV4-1|TRBJ2-4|-
CASSPGQVRNIQYF
TGCGCCAGCAGCCCAGGACAGGTCCGAAACATTCAGTACTTC
>-|TRBV29-1|TRBJ2-1|once
CSAGTRGNHRNEQFF
TGCAGCGCCGGAACCCGGGGGAACCACAGAAATGAGCAGTTCTTC
>TRBD1|TRBV9|TRBJ2-5|-
CASSVRGQVQETQYF
TGTGCCAGCAGCGTTCGAGGACAGGTCCAAGAGACCCAGTACTTC
>TRBD2|TRBV27|TRBJ2-5|-
CASSYRLAGRQETQYF
TGTGCCAGCAGTTACAGACTAGCGGGGCGCCAAGAGACCCAGTACTTC
>TRBD2|TRBV5-1|TRBJ2-7|-
CASSQTSGAYEQYF
TGCGCCAGCAGCCAGACTAGCGGGGCCTACGAGCAGTACTTC
>TRBD2|TRBV4-1|TRBJ2-7|-
CASSPGLAGGYEQYF
TGCGCCAGCAGCCCCGGACTAGCGGGAGGCTACGAGCAGTACTTC
>TRBD1|TRBV9|TRBJ1-1|-
CASSPQTGVNTEAFF
TGTGCCAGCAGCCCCCAGACAGGGGTTAATACTGAAGCTTTCTTT
>TRBD2|TRBV30|TRBJ2-7|-
CAWTPLLREVHEQYF
TGTGCCTGGACCCCCCTCTTGCGGGAGGTACACGAGCAGTACTTC
>-|TRBV4-2|TRBJ1-1|-
CASSQGSTAEMNTEAFF
TGTGCCAGCAGCCAAGGATCCACAGCGGAAATGAACACTGAAGCTTTCTTT
>TRBD2|TRBV10-3|TRBJ2-2|-
CAIRDPGLEHAGELFF
TGTGCCATCAGGGACCCGGGACTAGAGCATGCCGGGGAGCTGTTTTTT
>-|TRBV28|TRBJ1-1|once
CASSLPGLNTEAFF
TGTGCCAGCAGTTTGCCGGGATTGAACACTGAAGCTTTCTTT
>-|TRBV6-5|TRBJ1-3|-
CASSSSPGGPGNTIYF
TGTGCCAGCAGTTCCTCCCCGGGGGGGCCTGGAAACACCATATATTTT
>-|TRBV14|TRBJ1-1|-
CASSQDFGFGGTEAFF
TGTGCCAGCAGCCAAGATTTTGGTTTCGGAGGCACTGAAGCTTTCTTT
>-|TRBV7-2|TRBJ2-7|-
CASSSSSYEQYF
TGTGCCAGCAGCTCGAGCTCCTACGAGCAGTACTTC
>TRBD1|TRBV5-4|TRBJ1-4|-
CASSPGQGNEKLFF
TGTGCCAGCAGCCCCGGACAGGGGAATGAAAAACTGTTTTTT
>TRBD1|TRBV28|TRBJ1-4|few
CASSPLGTAGEKLFF
TGTGCCAGCAGTCCCCTAGGGACAGCGGGCGAAAAACTGTTTTTT
>-|TRBV16|TRBJ2-3|-
CASSQMYMDLVTDTQYF
TGTGCCAGCAGCCAAATGTACATGGACTTGGTCACAGATACGCAGTATTTT
>-|TRBV5-4|TRBJ1-4|-
CASSPTATNEKLFF
TGTGCCAGCAGCCCGACAGCAACTAATGAAAAACTGTTTTTT
>TRBD2|TRBV19|TRBJ2-5|-
CASSIRVAGGRETQYF
TGTGCCAGTAGTATACGAGTAGCGGGGGGGCGGGAGACCCAGTACTTC
>TRBD2|TRBV9|TRBJ2-5|-
CASSVSGGASETQYF
TGTGCCAGCAGCGTTAGCGGGGGGGCCAGCGAGACCCAGTACTTC
>-|TRBV11-3|TRBJ2-3|-
CASSQGVSTDTQYF
TGTGCCAGCAGCCAAGGGGTCAGCACAGATACGCAGTATTTT
>-|TRBV15|TRBJ1-2|few
CATSIEGNYGYTF
TGTGCCACCAGCATCGAGGGCAACTATGGCTACACCTTC
>-|TRBV5-1|TRBJ1-1|-
CASSPGGPPLMNTEAFF
TGCGCCAGCAGCCCCGGGGGACCACCGCTTATGAACACTGAAGCTTTCTTT
>TRBD2|TRBV5-1|TRBJ2-7|few
CASSKTSGSYEQYF
TGCGCCAGCAGCAAGACTAGCGGGAGCTACGAGCAGTACTTC
>-|TRBV7-9|TRBJ2-1|-
CASSPDEGRSYNEQFF
TGTGCCAGCAGCCCCGATGAGGGTAGGTCCTACAATGAGCAGTTCTTC
>-|TRBV7-9|TRBJ2-2|-
CSSSLSVGELFF
TGTTCCAGCAGCTTATCGGTCGGGGAGCTGTTTTTT
>TRBD1|TRBV19|TRBJ1-2|few
CASSIQGQGAGGYTF
TGTGCCAGTAGTATTCAGGGACAGGGGGCTGGTGGCTACACCTTC